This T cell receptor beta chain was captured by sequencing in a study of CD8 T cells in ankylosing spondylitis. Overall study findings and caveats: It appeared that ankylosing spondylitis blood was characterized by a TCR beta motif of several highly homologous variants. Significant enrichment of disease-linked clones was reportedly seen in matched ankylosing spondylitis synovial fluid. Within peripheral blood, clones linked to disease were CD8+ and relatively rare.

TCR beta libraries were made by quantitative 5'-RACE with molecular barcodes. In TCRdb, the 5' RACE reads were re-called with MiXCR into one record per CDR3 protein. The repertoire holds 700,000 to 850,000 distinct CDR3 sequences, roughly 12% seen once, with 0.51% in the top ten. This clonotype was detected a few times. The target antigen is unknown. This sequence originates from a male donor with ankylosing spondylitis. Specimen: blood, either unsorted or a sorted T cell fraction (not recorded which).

The CDR3 sequence: CASSSIGPYEKLFF. The DNA of the CDR3 is TGTGCCAGCAGTTCTATCGGACCTTATGAAAAACTGTTTTTT. This chain uses TRBV28 with TRBJ1-4; D gene uncertain. The CDR3 extends over 14 amino acids. CDR1 and CDR2 (germline): MDHEN, SYDVKM. Trimming took 4 bases from V and 6 from J, leaving 12 bases between them. Variable domain in full (rest from reference TRBV28 and TRBJ1-4): DVKVTQSSRYLVKRTGEKVFLECVQDMDHENMFWYRQDPGLGLRLIYFSYDVKMKEKGDIPEGYSVSREKKERFSLILESASTNQTSMYLCASSSIGPYEKLFFGSGTQLSVL.